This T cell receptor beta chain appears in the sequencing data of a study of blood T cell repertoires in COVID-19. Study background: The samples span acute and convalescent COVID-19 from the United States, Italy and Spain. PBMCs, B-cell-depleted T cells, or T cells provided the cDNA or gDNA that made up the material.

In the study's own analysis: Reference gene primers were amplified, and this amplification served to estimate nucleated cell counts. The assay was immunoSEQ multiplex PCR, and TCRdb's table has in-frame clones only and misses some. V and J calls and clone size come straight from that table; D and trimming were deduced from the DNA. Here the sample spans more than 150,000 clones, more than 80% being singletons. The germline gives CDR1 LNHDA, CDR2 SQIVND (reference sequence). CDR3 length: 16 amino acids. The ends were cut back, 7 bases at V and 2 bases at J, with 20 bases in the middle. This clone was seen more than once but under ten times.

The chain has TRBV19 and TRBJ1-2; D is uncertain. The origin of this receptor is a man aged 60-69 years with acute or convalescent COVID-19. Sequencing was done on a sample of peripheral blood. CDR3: CASTEGSTILNYGYTF. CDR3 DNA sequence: TGTGCCAGTACCGAGGGCAGCACGATCCTGAACTATGGCTACACCTTC.